Reported below is one T cell receptor beta chain. Antigen unknown. The sample belongs to a study of T cell responses to AZD1222 COVID-19 vaccine. General observations from the study: There were mostly white British donors and more females than males, and clonal diversity was possibly underestimated. Spike-specific TCR breadth and depth went up after people got two AZD1222 doses. Repertoires were obtained solely post-peak T cell response. Of spike-specific TCRs, nearly half reportedly target regions left unmutated in variants.

Profiling relied on immunoSEQ multiplex PCR, and the TCRdb table lists in-frame clones only, not all of them. In the table there are 53,000 or so clones, about 85% of which are singletons. This TCR was sampled from an adult in good health. The specimen comprised peripheral blood, sampled on day 0 of MenACWY control vaccination.

CDR3 region: CATGDIAQHF. Written as DNA, the CDR3 is TGTGCCACGGGAGATATCGCACAGCATTTT. V is TRBV19 and J is TRBJ1-5; D remains unclear. V gave up 10 bases and J gave up 13 bases, with 14 bases separating them. Germline assignment: CDR1 LNHDA and CDR2 SQIVND (reference sequence). The CDR3 has 10 residues.